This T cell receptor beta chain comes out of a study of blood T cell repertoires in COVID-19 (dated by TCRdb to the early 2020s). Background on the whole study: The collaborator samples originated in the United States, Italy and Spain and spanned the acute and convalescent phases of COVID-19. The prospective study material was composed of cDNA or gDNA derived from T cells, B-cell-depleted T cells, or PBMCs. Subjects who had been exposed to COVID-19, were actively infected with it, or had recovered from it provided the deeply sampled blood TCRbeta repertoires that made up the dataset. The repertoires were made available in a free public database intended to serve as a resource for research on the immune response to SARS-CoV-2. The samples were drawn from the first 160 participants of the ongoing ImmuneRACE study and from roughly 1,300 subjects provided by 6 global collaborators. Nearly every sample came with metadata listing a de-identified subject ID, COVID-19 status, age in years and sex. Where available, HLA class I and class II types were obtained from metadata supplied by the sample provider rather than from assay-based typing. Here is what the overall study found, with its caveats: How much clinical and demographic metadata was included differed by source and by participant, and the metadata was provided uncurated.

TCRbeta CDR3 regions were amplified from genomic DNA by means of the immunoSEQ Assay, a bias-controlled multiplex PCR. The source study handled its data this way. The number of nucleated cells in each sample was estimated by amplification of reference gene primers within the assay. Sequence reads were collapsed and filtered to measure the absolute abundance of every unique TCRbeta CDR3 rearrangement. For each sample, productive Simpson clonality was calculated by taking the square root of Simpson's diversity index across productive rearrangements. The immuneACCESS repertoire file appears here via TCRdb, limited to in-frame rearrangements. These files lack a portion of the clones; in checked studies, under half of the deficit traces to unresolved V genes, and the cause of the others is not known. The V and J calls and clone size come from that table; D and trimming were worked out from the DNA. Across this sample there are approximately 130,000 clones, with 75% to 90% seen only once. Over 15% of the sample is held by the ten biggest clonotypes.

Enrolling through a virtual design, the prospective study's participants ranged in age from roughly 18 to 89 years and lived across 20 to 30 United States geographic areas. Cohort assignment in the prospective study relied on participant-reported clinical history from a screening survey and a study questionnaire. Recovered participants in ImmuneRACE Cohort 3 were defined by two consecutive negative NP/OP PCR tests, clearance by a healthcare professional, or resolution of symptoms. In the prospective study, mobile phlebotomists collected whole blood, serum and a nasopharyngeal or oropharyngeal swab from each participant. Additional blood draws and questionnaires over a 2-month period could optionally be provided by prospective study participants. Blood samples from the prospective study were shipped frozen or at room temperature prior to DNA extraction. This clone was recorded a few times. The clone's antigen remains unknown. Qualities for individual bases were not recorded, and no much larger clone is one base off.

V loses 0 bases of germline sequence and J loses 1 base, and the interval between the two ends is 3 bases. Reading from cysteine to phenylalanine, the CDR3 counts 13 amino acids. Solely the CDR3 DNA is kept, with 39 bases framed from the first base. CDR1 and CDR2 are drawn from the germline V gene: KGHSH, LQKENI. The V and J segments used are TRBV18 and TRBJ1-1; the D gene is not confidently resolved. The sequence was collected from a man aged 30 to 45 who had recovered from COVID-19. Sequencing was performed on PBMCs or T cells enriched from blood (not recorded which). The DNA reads TGTGCCAGCTCACCACCGGCGAACACTGAAGCTTTCTTT. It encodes CASSPPANTEAFF.